Shown below are 27 T cell receptor beta chains from a single sample sequenced in a study of cytomegalovirus exposure and HLA in healthy donors. Data came from immunoSEQ multiplex PCR; TCRdb stores just in-frame clones and leaves some out. The repertoire consists of over 60,000 clones, with 95% occurring once and the leading ten covering less than 3.5%. The sequenced material came from PBMCs. The receptors originated from a man aged 18 to 29 in good health and CMV-seronegative.

The V call is TRBV11-2, the J call TRBJ1-1, with 10 bases lining up with TRBD1. The ends lost 2 bases at V and 5 bases at J; junction bases unmatched: 5. CDR1 is SGHAT and CDR2 is FQNNGV in the germline V gene. The CDR3 is 15 amino acids. In nucleotides, the CDR3 is TGTGCCAGCAGCTTAAGACAGGGGGCTTGGACTGAAGCTTTCTTT. Protein product: CASSLRQGAWTEAFF.

Here the CDR3 reads CASSRGWETQYF. As DNA, the CDR3 is TGTGCCAGCAGCCGGGGTTGGGAGACCCAGTACTTC. The chain couples TRBV5-6 to TRBJ2-5; maybe TRBD2 (5 bases). Trimming left V 4 bases short and J 5 bases short, with 9 bases between. The CDR3 is made up of 12 amino acids. Germline V gene data show CDR1 as SGHDT and CDR2 as YYEEEE.

The CDR3: CASSLDSGQGEKLFF. The CDR3 nucleotides read TGCGCCAGCAGCTTGGATTCGGGACAGGGTGAAAAACTGTTTTTT. This chain joins TRBV5-1 and TRBJ1-4, with 9 bases matching TRBD1. Germline lookup yields CDR1 SGHRS and CDR2 YFSETQ. The CDR3 length is 15 residues. The V and J ends lost 0 bases and 7 bases, in that order; junction bases with no gene match: 4.

The V and J genes are TRBV11-2 and TRBJ1-6, with D possibly TRBD1 on 5 matching bases. V lost 8 bases, J lost 7 bases, and 12 bases lay in between. CDR3 length equals 13 residues. Per the germline V gene, CDR1 is SGHAT and CDR2 is FQNNGV. CDR3 coding DNA: TGTGCCAGCCAGGGTCTAGGAAATTCACCCCTCCACTTT. It encodes CASQGLGNSPLHF.

The chain has TRBV7-6 and TRBJ1-5; D is uncertain. Between the trimmed V and J ends, which lost 5 bases and 3 bases, there was a span of 11 bases. From germline, CDR1 is SGHVS and CDR2 FNYEAQ. This CDR3 has 14 amino acids. The CDR3 loop reads CASSISGHNQPQHF. In DNA form, the CDR3 reads TGTGCCAGCAGCATTTCAGGTCACAATCAGCCCCAGCATTTT.

V is TRBV5-1 and J is TRBJ2-3; D unresolved. The CDR3 consists of 14 residues. Trimming cost V 0 bases and J 3 bases, with 8 bases left between them. Germline V CDR1 and CDR2: SGHRS, YFSETQ. CDR3 bases: TGCGCCAGCAGCTTGGGAGGCACAACAGATACGCAGTATTTT. It codes for CASSLGGTTDTQYF.

This chain uses TRBV7-9 with TRBJ2-5, with 10 bases identical to TRBD1. Losses at the gene ends were 4 bases for V and 5 bases for J; bases not matched to a gene: 7. CDR1 and CDR2 from the germline V gene are SEHNR and FQNEAQ (reference sequence). The length of the CDR3 is 15 residues. CDR3 bases: TGTGCCAGCAGCTATCCGGGACAGGGGACGGAGACCCAGTACTTC. Translating it yields CASSYPGQGTETQYF.

The V call is TRBV25-1, the J call TRBJ2-5; the match to TRBD2 covers 8 bases. V trimming: 1 base; J trimming: 5 bases; junction bases outside the gene matches: 3. There are 14 residues in the CDR3. Germline assignment: CDR1 MGHDK and CDR2 SYGVNS. The CDR3 is CASSESGGDETQYF. DNA for the CDR3: TGTGCCAGCAGTGAATCCGGGGGGGATGAGACCCAGTACTTC.

The chain couples TRBV11-2 to TRBJ1-2; 7 bases line up with TRBD1. Germline V gene data show CDR1 as SGHAT and CDR2 as FQNNGV. V dropped 0 bases and J dropped 8; count of bases not matched to a gene: 3. This CDR3 has 13 residues. The CDR3 DNA reads TGTGCCAGCAGCTTAGAGACAGGGCTCGGCTACACCTTC. It yields the protein CASSLETGLGYTF.

This clone was counted once. V and J are TRBV25-1 and TRBJ1-1; no firm D call. Trimming removed 7 bases from V and 9 bases from J, with 12 bases in between. The CDR3 extends over 11 amino acids. The germline gives CDR1 MGHDK, CDR2 SYGVNS. The CDR3 nucleotides are TGTGCCAGCACCACGGGAGGGAAAGCTTTCTTT. Its translation is CASTTGGKAFF.

The chain is built from TRBV15 and TRBJ1-5, with 7 nucleotides matching TRBD1. The germline V gene has CDR1 LNHNV and CDR2 YYDKDF (reference sequence). The V segment lost 3 bases and the J segment 2 bases; nucleotides outside the gene matches: 4. The CDR3 has 15 residues. For the CDR3, the DNA is TGTGCCACCAGCAGTCAGGGGGGTCGCAATCAGCCCCAGCATTTT. Protein sequence: CATSSQGGRNQPQHF.

The V gene is TRBV7-9, the J gene TRBJ2-3, with TRBD2 matching over 7 bases. The CDR3 totals 14 residues. Per germline, CDR1 SEHNR and CDR2 FQNEAQ (reference sequence). V lost 1 base, J lost 7 bases, and 5 bases stayed unmatched. CDR3 loop: CASSLGGTTNTQYF. CDR3 bases: TGTGCCAGCAGCTTAGGAGGGACTACTAATACGCAGTATTTT.

The chain joins TRBV7-2 to TRBJ2-5; D call uncertain. The germline V gene has CDR1 SGHTA and CDR2 FQGNSA. CDR3 length equals 13 residues. Trimming removed 0 bases from V and 1 base from J, with 3 bases in between. CDR3: CASSLAIQETQYF. The CDR3 nucleotides are TGTGCCAGCAGCTTAGCCATCCAAGAGACCCAGTACTTC. Supplemented by reference TRBV7-2 and TRBJ2-5, the full variable domain reads GAGVSQSPSNKVTEKGKDVELRCDPISGHTALYWYRQSLGQGLEFLIYFQGNSAPDKSGLPSDRFSAERTGGSVSTLTIQRTQQEDSAVYLCASSLAIQETQYFGPGTRLLVL.

The chain couples TRBV19 to TRBJ2-1, with D maybe TRBD1 (6 bases). The germline V gene has CDR1 LNHDA and CDR2 SQIVND (reference sequence). CDR3 length: 14 residues. Trimming took 2 bases from V and 7 from J, leaving 12 bases between them. The CDR3 loop is CASSIQGSRNEQFF. DNA of the CDR3: TGTGCCAGTAGTATACAGGGGTCCCGAAATGAGCAGTTCTTC. The full variable domain, with the rest looked up from reference TRBV19 and TRBJ2-1, is DGGITQSPKYLFRKEGQNVTLSCEQNLNHDAMYWYRQDPGQGLRLIYYSQIVNDFQKGDIAEGYSVSREKKESFPLTVTSAQKNPTAFYLCASSIQGSRNEQFFGPGTRLTVL.

The rearrangement joins TRBV15 to TRBJ2-1; weak D call: TRBD2 (6 bases). Germline CDR1 and CDR2: LNHNV and YYDKDF (reference sequence). The ends were cut back, 0 bases at V and 4 bases at J, with 13 bases in the middle. The CDR3 has 16 residues. The CDR3: CATSREGLGGYNEQFF. The CDR3 coding sequence is TGTGCCACCAGCAGAGAGGGGCTCGGGGGATACAATGAGCAGTTCTTC.

The genes are TRBV6-6 and TRBJ2-7, with 7 bases fitting TRBD2. CDR3 size: 13 residues. Germline assignment: CDR1 MNHNY and CDR2 SVGAGI (reference sequence). J gave up 3 bases and V 3 bases, and 2 bases lay outside the gene matches. The CDR3 nucleotides read TGTGCCAGCAGTTATTGGGGGGGCTACGAGCAGTACTTC. Protein sequence: CASSYWGGYEQYF.

V usage is TRBV30 and J usage is TRBJ2-7, with 12 bases aligning to TRBD2. This CDR3 is built from 16 residues. The V and J ends lost 4 bases and 5 bases, in that order; junction bases with no gene match: 12. Germline V CDR1 and CDR2: GTSNPN, SVGIG (reference sequence). CDR3 in DNA: TGTGCCTGGAATCTCCCAGGGACTAGCGGGCTCGACGAGCAGTACTTC. Translated, it gives CAWNLPGTSGLDEQYF.

The V gene is TRBV30, the J gene TRBJ1-2; TRBD1 agrees at 8 bases. The CDR3 spans 13 residues. The ends lost 5 bases at V and 8 bases at J; junction bases unmatched: 10. The germline gives CDR1 GTSNPN, CDR2 SVGIG (reference sequence). The CDR3 DNA follows: TGTGCCTGGGGCCGGGACAGGACCTCAGGCTACACCTTC. It translates to CAWGRDRTSGYTF.

The chain links TRBV5-8 to TRBJ1-5, with D perhaps matching TRBD1 (6 bases). The CDR3 covers 14 residues. Trimming stripped 4 bases from V and 11 bases from J, with 19 bases between. Germline V gene sequence: CDR1 SGHTS, CDR2 YDEGEE. The CDR3 spells CASSIRGAQGTQHF. The CDR3 nucleotides read TGTGCCAGCAGCATCAGGGGAGCCCAAGGGACCCAGCATTTT. Variable domain in full (rest from reference TRBV5-8 and TRBJ1-5): EAGVTQSPTHLIKTRGQQATLRCSPISGHTSVYWYQQALGLGLQFLLWYDEGEERNRGNFPPRFSGRQFPNYSSELNVNALELEDSALYLCASSIRGAQGTQHFGDGTRLSIL.

A remark on this clone: A read error may produce the germline difference seen at one junction end. The chain has TRBV28 and TRBJ1-5; 8 bases map to TRBD1. Germline-derived CDR1 and CDR2 are MDHEN and SYDVKM. This CDR3 region has 13 residues. The CDR3 nucleotides are TGTGCCAGCGGTTTGACAGGGGATCAGCCCCAGCATTTT. Its protein is CASGLTGDQPQHF.

The J gene is TRBJ1-2, the V gene TRBV11-2, with a tentative D call TRBD1 (5 bases). From germline, CDR1 is SGHAT and CDR2 FQNNGV. The CDR3 sequence is 13 residues long. Trimming took 5 bases from V and 3 from J, leaving 10 bases between them. CDR3 sequence (DNA): TGTGCCAGCAGCCCCGACAGCTACTATGGCTACACCTTC. It specifies CASSPDSYYGYTF.

This chain joins TRBV30 and TRBJ2-7; D unclear. Germline loops: CDR1 GTSNPN, CDR2 SVGIG (reference sequence). The CDR3 spans 12 residues. The V end lost 2 bases, the J end lost 2 bases, and 7 bases lay between the germline ends. The CDR3 region is CAWSLTPYEQYF. The CDR3 DNA follows: TGTGCCTGGAGTCTAACTCCCTACGAGCAGTACTTC.

V and J are TRBV13 and TRBJ1-4, with D uncertain. The V end lost 5 bases, the J end lost 0 bases, and 10 bases lay between the germline ends. CDR1 and CDR2 from the germline V gene are PRHDT and FYEKMQ (reference sequence). This CDR3 contains 15 residues. As DNA, the CDR3 is TGTGCCAGCAGCCTTGGAGGCCCAACTAATGAAAAACTGTTTTTT. As protein: CASSLGGPTNEKLFF.

CDR3 sequence (DNA): TGTGCCTGGAGTGTTCAGGGGGCCAACATTCAGTACTTC. Translating gives CAWSVQGANIQYF. The chain couples TRBV30 to TRBJ2-4; 8 nucleotides align to TRBD1. The V gene end was trimmed by 0 bases and the J gene end by 7 bases; junction bases not matched to a gene: 2. Germline loops: CDR1 GTSNPN, CDR2 SVGIG (reference sequence). CDR3 size: 13 residues.

This chain joins TRBV11-3 and TRBJ1-2, with a weak D call TRBD1 (5 bases). The CDR3 length is 16 residues. V lost 5 bases and J lost 1, with 17 bases in between. Per germline, CDR1 SGHNT and CDR2 YENEEA. CDR3 nucleotide sequence: TGTGCCAGCAGCCAGGCTTTGGGGCCGTTTAACTATGGCTACACCTTC. Its protein is CASSQALGPFNYGYTF.

The rearrangement links TRBV23-1 to TRBJ1-1; the D gene is possibly TRBD1 (5 bases). TRBV23-1 is classed as an ORF, of uncertain function. The CDR3 loop spans 15 amino acids. V dropped 0 bases and J dropped 1 base, with 9 bases sitting between them. CDR3 residues: CASSQSNRPNTEAFF. The CDR3, as DNA: TGCGCCAGCAGTCAATCCAACAGGCCGAACACTGAAGCTTTCTTT.

This chain connects TRBV5-1 to TRBJ2-3; no reliable D call. The germline V and J ends were trimmed by 4 bases and 1 base, with 10 bases remaining between them. The V gene's germline CDR1 is SGHRS and CDR2 YFSETQ. The CDR3 extends over 14 amino acids. CDR3 protein: CASSPLPGTDTQYF. The CDR3 DNA sequence: TGCGCCAGCAGCCCCCTTCCGGGCACAGATACGCAGTATTTT.